This T cell receptor beta chain was captured by sequencing in a study of identical twins. Overall study results and limits: Beta clonotypes that were abundant in cord blood contained fewer insertions, a pattern absent from memory repertoires. Among out-of-frame alpha sequences shared by twins, low generation probability occurred in excess. The authors noted that invariant MAIT and iNKT cells could partly confound zero-insertion analyses.

A word on this clonotype: The antigen is not known.

Via MiXCR, TCRdb re-called the 5' RACE reads, giving one row per CDR3 protein. The data show approximately 1.8 million distinct CDR3 sequences, about 32% seen once. Trimming cost V 6 bases and J 6 bases; bases outside gene matches: 9. The germline gives CDR1 MDHEN, CDR2 SYDVKM. This CDR3 is built from 15 residues. The sequence came from a newborn girl in good health. The sample comprised cord blood. This chain connects TRBV28 to TRBJ1-1; 11 bases match TRBD1. CDR3 in amino acids: CASSTGDRGGSEAFF. CDR3 nucleotide sequence: TGTGCCAGCAGCACCGGGGACAGGGGGGGCTCTGAAGCTTTCTTT.